This section outlines one T cell receptor (beta chain) sequence together with its context. The antigen is undetermined. They ran version v3.0 of the immunoSEQ assay at survey level. Method: immunoSEQ multiplex PCR; TCRdb's copy keeps in-frame clones and lacks some. The sample includes roughly 28,000 clones, around 83% seen only once; the top ten take around 15%. The data are from a study of long-term antiretroviral therapy in people with HIV. The CDR3 covers 11 residues. Germline values: CDR1 LNHDA, CDR2 SQIVND (reference sequence). Trimming pared 10 bases from V and 6 bases from J, leaving 9 bases between. The study, taken as a whole, reports: Relative to control repertoires, HIV repertoires exhibited narrower CDR3 length ranges.

The sample in question was unsorted PBMCs, obtained 2.9 years after starting antiretroviral therapy. This receptor was identified in a middle-aged man with HIV. This rearrangement joins TRBV19 to TRBJ2-2, with D possibly matching TRBD2 (5 bases). In DNA form, the CDR3 reads TGTGCCATACTAGTTGCCGGGGAGCTGTTTTTT. This translates into CAILVAGELFF.